This T cell receptor beta chain comes out of a study of T cells in Graves' hyperthyroidism and ophthalmopathy. Findings and caveats of the study: In the analysis, a 13 V-J model separated ophthalmopathy from stable hyperthyroidism.

In the case of this clonotype: What it binds is not known.

Trimming cost V 6 bases and J 8 bases, with 16 bases left between them. This CDR3 contains 13 residues. Germline loops: CDR1 MDHEN, CDR2 SYDVKM. The source material, RNA transcripts, was used to amplify TCR beta CDR3 regions. The primer set for the first-round RT-PCR of the TCR CDR3 was HTBI. TCRdb used MiXCR to reprocess the multiplex PCR reads, holding one entry per CDR3 protein. The sample has 300,000 to 450,000 distinct CDR3 sequences, 25% seen once. This chain links TRBV28 with TRBJ2-5, with D possibly TRBD2 on 6 matching bases. The sequence was obtained from a man aged 50 or older with Graves' hyperthyroidism. The sequenced sample was blood. In DNA form, the CDR3 reads TGTGCCAGCAGCTACGGGACTCCATTTACCCAGTACTTC. Its protein product is CASSYGTPFTQYF.